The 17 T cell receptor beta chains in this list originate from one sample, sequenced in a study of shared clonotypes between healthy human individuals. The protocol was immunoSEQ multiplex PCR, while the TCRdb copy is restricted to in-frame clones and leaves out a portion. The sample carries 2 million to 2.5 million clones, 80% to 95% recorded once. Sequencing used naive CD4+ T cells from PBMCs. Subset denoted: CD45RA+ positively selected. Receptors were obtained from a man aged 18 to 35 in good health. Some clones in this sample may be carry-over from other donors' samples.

The CDR3, as DNA: TGCAGCGCCTCATGGATGAACACTGAAGCTTTCTTT. Translated: CSASWMNTEAFF. The chain couples TRBV29-1 to TRBJ1-1; D is undetermined. Trimming pared 7 bases from V and 0 bases from J, leaving 9 bases between. The CDR3 loop spans 12 amino acids. Germline-derived CDR1 and CDR2 are SQVTM and ANQGSEA.

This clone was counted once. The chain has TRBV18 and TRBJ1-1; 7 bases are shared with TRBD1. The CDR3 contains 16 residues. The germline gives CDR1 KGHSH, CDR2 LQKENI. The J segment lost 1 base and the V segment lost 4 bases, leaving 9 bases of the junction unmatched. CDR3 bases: TGTGCCAGCTCACGAATAAAGGGACAGACGAACACTGAAGCTTTCTTT. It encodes CASSRIKGQTNTEAFF.

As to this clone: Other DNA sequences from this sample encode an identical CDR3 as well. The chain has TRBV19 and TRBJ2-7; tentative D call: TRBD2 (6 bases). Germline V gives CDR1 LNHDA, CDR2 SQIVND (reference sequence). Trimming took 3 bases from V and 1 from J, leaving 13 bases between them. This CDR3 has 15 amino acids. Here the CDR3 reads CASSIGGSGSYEQYF. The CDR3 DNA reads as TGTGCCAGTAGTATTGGAGGGAGCGGATCCTACGAGCAGTACTTC.

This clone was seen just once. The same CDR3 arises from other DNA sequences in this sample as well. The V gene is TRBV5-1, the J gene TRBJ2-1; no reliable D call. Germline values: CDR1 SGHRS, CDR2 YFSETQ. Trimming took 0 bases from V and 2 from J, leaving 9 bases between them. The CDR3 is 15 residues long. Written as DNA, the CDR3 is TGCGCCAGCAGCTTGGTCCCGGGTACCTACAATGAGCAGTTCTTC. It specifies CASSLVPGTYNEQFF. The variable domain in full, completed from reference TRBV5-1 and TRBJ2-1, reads KAGVTQTPRYLIKTRGQQVTLSCSPISGHRSVSWYQQTPGQGLQFLFEYFSETQRNKGNFPGRFSGRQFSNSRSEMNVSTLELGDSALYLCASSLVPGTYNEQFFGPGTRLTVL.

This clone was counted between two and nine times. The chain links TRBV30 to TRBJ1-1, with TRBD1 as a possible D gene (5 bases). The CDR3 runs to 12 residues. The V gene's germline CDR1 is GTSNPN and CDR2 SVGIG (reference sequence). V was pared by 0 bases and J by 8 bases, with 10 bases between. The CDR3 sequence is CAWSVGGVEAFF. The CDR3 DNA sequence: TGTGCCTGGAGTGTAGGAGGGGTCGAAGCTTTCTTT.

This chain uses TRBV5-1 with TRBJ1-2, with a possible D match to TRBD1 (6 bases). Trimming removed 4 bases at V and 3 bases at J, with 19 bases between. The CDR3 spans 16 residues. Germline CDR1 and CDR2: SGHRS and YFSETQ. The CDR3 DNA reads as TGCGCCAGCAGCCCTCAACAGGGCCTATCCTACTATGGCTACACCTTC. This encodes CASSPQQGLSYYGYTF.

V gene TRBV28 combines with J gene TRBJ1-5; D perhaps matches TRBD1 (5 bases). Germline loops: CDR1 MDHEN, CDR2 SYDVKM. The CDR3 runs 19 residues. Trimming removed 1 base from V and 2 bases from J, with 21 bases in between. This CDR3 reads CASSLLSFRGPKGNQPQHF. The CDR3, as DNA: TGTGCCAGCAGTTTATTATCTTTTCGGGGACCGAAAGGCAATCAGCCCCAGCATTTT.

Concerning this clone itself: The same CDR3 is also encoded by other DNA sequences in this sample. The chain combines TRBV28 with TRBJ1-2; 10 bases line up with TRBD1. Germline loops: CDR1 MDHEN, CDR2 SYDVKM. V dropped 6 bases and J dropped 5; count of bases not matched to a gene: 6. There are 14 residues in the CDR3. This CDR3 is CASRPGQGTYGYTF. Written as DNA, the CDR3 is TGTGCCAGCAGGCCGGGACAGGGGACTTATGGCTACACCTTC.

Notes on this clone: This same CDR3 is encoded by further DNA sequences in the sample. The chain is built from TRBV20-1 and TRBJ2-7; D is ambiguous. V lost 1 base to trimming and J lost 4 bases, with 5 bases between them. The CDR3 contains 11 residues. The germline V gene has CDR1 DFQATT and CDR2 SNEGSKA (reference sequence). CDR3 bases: TGCAGTGCTAGAGGACATTACGAGCAGTACTTC. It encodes CSARGHYEQYF.

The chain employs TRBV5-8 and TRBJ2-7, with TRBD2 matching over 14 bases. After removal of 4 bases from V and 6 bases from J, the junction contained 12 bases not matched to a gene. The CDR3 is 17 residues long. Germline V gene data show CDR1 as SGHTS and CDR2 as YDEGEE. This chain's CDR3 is CASSPLSGTSGRSEQYF. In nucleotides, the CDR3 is TGTGCCAGCAGCCCCCTCTCAGGGACTAGCGGGAGAAGCGAGCAGTACTTC.

CDR3 DNA sequence: TGTGCCAGTAGCCGACAGGTTACGAACACTGAAGCTTTCTTT. As protein: CASSRQVTNTEAFF. This chain links TRBV19 with TRBJ1-1; the D gene is possibly TRBD1 (6 bases). CDR1 and CDR2 from the germline V gene are LNHDA and SQIVND (reference sequence). The CDR3 covers 14 residues. The germline V and J ends were trimmed by 6 bases and 1 base, with 12 bases remaining between them. Full variable domain (remainder filled in from reference TRBV19 and TRBJ1-1): DGGITQSPKYLFRKEGQNVTLSCEQNLNHDAMYWYRQDPGQGLRLIYYSQIVNDFQKGDIAEGYSVSREKKESFPLTVTSAQKNPTAFYLCASSRQVTNTEAFFGQGTRLTVV.

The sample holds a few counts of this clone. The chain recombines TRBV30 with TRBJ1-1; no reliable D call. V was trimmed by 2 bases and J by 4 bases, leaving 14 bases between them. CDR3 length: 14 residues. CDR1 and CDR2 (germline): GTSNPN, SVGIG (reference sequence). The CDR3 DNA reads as TGTGCCTGGAGTCTCAGCGTCGGCATCACTGAAGCTTTCTTT. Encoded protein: CAWSLSVGITEAFF.

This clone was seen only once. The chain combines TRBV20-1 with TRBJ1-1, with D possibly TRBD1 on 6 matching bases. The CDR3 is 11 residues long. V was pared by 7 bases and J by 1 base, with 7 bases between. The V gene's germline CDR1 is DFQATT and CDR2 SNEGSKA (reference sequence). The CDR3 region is CSGDKNTEAFF. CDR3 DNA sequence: TGCAGTGGGGACAAGAACACTGAAGCTTTCTTT.

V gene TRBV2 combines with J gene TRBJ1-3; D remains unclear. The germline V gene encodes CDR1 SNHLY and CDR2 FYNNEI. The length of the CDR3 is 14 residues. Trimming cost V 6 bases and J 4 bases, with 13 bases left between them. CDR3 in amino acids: CASRDSVAGNTIYF. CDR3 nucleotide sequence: TGTGCCAGCAGGGATTCAGTGGCCGGAAACACCATATATTTT.

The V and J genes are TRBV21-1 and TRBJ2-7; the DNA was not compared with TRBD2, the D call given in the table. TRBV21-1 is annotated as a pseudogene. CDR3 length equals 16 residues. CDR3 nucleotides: TGTGCCAGCAGCCCTCGGGGTTCAGGACCGGGACTCGAGCAGTACTTC. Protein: CASSPRGSGPGLEQYF.

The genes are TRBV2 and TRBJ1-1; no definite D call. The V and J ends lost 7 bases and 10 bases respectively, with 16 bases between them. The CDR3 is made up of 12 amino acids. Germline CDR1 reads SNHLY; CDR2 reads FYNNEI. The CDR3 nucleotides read TGTGCCAGCAAAGAGGACCCCCCTATAGCTTTCTTT. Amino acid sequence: CASKEDPPIAFF.

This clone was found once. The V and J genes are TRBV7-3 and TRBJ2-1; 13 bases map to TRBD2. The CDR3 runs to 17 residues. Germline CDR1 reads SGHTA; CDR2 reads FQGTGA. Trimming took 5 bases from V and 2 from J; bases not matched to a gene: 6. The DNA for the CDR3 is TGTGCCAGCAGCGAACTAGCGGGAGGGCCGACCTACAATGAGCAGTTCTTC. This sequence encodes CASSELAGGPTYNEQFF.